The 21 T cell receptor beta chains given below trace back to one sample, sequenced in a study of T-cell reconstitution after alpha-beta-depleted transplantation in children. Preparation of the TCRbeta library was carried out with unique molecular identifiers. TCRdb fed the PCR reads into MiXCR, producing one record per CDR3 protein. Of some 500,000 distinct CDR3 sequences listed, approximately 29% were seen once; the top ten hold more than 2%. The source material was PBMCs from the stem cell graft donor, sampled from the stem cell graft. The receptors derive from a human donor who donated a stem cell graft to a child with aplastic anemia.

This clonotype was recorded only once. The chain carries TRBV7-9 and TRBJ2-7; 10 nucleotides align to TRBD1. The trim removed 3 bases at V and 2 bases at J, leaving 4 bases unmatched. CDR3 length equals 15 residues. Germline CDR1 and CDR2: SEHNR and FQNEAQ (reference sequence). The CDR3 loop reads CASSFRDRGPYEQYF. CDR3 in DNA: TGTGCCAGCAGCTTTCGGGACAGGGGCCCCTACGAGCAGTACTTC.

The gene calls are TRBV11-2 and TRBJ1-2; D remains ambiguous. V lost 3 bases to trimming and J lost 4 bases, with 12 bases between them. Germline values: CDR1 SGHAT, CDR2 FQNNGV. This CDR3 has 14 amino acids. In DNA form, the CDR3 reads TGTGCCAGCAGCTTGACTGTATACCTCTATGGCTACACCTTC. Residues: CASSLTVYLYGYTF.

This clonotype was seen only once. In nucleotides, the CDR3 is TGTGCCAGCAGTTACTCGGTCCTAATGGCTAGCGGGAGAATCTCCCAAGAGACCCAGTACTTC. The encoded protein is CASSYSVLMASGRISQETQYF. The chain uses TRBV6-2 or TRBV6-3 and TRBJ2-5, with TRBD2 matching over 10 bases. Germline V gene lookup returns CDR1 MNHEY and CDR2 SVGEGT. This CDR3 is built from 21 residues. V was clipped by 0 bases and J by 1 base; unmatched bases: 17.

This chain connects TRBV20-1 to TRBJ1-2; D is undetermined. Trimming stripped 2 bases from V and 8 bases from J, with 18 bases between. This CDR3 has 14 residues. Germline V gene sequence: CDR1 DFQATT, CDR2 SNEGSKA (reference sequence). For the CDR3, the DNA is TGCAGTGCTAGACCGATTTCGGGCCTTCGAGGCTACACCTTC. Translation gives CSARPISGLRGYTF.

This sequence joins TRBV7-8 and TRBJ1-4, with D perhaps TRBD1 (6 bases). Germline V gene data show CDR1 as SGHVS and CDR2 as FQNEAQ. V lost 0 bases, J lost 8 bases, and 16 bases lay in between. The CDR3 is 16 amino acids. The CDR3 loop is CASSLARGLGGEKLFF. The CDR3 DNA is TGTGCCAGCAGCTTAGCGAGGGGACTAGGGGGAGAAAAACTGTTTTTT.

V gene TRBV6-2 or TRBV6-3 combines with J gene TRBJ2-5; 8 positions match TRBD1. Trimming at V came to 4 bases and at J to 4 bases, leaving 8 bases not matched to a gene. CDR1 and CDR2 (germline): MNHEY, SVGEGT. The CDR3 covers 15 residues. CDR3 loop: CASSSDRGSRETQYF. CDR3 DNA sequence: TGTGCCAGCAGTTCCGACAGGGGATCAAGAGAGACCCAGTACTTC.

CDR3 DNA sequence: TGTGCCAGCTCACTCCAGGGGGCAACGAACACTGAAGCTTTCTTT. Its protein product is CASSLQGATNTEAFF. The chain joins TRBV18 to TRBJ1-1, with TRBD1 identical over 8 bases. Germline V lookup: CDR1 KGHSH, CDR2 LQKENI. CDR3 length: 15 amino acids. The V segment lost 4 bases and the J segment 1 base; nucleotides outside the gene matches: 5.

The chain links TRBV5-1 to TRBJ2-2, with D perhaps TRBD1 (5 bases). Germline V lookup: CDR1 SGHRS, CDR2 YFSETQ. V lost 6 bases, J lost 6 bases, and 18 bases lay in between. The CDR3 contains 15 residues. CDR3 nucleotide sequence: TGCGCCAGCAATGGTTTATTCCAGGGTGCCGGGGAGCTGTTTTTT. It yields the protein CASNGLFQGAGELFF.

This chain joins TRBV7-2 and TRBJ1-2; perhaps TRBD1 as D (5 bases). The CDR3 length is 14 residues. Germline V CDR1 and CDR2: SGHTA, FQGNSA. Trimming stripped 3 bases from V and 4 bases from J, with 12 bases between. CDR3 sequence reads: CASSFGTDVYGYTF. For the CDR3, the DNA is TGTGCCAGCAGCTTCGGGACTGATGTCTATGGCTACACCTTC.

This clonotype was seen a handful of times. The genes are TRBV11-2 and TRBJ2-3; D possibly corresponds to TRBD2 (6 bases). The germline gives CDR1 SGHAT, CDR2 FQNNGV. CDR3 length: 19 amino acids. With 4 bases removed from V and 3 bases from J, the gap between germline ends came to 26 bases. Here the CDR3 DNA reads TGTGCCAGCAGCTCACCACTCTCACGCTATAGCGGCGGAACAGATACGCAGTATTTT. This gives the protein CASSSPLSRYSGGTDTQYF.

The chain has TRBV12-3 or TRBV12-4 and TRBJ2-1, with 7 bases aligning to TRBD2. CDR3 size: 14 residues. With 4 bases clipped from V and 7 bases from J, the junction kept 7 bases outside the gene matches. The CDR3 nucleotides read TGTGCCAGCAGTTACGGGGGAGGGCCGAATGAGCAGTTCTTC. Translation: CASSYGGGPNEQFF.

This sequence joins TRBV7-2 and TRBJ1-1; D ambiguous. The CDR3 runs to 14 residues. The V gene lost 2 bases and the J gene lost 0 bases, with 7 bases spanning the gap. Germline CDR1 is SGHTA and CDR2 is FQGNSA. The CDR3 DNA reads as TGTGCCAGCAGCTTAATGCCCATGAACACTGAAGCTTTCTTT. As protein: CASSLMPMNTEAFF. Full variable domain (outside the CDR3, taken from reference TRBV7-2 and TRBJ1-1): GAGVSQSPSNKVTEKGKDVELRCDPISGHTALYWYRQSLGQGLEFLIYFQGNSAPDKSGLPSDRFSAERTGGSVSTLTIQRTQQEDSAVYLCASSLMPMNTEAFFGQGTRLTVV.

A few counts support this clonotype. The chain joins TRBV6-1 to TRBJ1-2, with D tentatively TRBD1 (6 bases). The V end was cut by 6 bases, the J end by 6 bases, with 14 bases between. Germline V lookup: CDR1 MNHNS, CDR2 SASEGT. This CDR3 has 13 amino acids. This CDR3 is CASRPTGRDGYTF. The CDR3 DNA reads TGTGCCAGCAGGCCTACAGGGAGGGATGGCTACACCTTC.

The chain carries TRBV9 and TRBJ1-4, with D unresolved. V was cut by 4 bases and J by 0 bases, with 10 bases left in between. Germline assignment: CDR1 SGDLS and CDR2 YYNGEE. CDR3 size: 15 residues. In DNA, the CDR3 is TGTGCCAGCAGCCCCGATGGTTCAACTAATGAAAAACTGTTTTTT. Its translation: CASSPDGSTNEKLFF.

This CDR3 is CASSGSGGPEDEQYF. For the CDR3, the DNA is TGCGCCAGCAGTGGGTCGGGAGGGCCAGAGGACGAGCAGTACTTC. V and J are TRBV4-3 and TRBJ2-7; 8 nucleotides align to TRBD2. This CDR3 spans 15 amino acids. Per the germline V gene, CDR1 is LGHNA and CDR2 is YSLEER. V lost 6 bases to trimming and J lost 5 bases; unmatched junction nucleotides: 12.

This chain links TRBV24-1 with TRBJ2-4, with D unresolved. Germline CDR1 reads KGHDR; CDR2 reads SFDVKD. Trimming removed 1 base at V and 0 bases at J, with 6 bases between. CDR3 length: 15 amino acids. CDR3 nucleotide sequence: TGTGCCACCAGTGATTTTGAGGTAGCCAAAAACATTCAGTACTTC. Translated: CATSDFEVAKNIQYF.

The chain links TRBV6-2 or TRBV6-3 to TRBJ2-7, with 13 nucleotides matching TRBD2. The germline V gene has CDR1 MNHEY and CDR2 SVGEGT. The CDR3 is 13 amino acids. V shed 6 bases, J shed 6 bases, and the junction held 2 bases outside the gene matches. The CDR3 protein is CASRWTSGGEQYF. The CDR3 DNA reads TGTGCCAGCAGATGGACTAGCGGGGGCGAGCAGTACTTC.

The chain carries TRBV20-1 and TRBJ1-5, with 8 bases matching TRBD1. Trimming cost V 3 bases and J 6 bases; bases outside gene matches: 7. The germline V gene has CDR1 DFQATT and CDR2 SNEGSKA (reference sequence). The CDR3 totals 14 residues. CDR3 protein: CSARDRVFSQPQHF. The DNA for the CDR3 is TGCAGTGCTAGGGACAGGGTTTTTAGTCAGCCCCAGCATTTT.

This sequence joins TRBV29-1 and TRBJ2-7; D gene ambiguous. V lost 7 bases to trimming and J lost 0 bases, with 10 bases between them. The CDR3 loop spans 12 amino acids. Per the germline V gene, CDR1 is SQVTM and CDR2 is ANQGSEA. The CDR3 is CSAGRASYEQYF. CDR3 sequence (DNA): TGCAGCGCCGGGCGAGCCTCCTACGAGCAGTACTTC.

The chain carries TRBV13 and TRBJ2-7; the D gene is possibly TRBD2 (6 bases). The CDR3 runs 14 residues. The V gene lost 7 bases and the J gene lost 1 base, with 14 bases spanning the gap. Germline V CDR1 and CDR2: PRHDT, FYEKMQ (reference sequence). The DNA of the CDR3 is TGTGCCAGCACCCAAGAGCGGGTATCCTACGAGCAGTACTTC. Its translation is CASTQERVSYEQYF.

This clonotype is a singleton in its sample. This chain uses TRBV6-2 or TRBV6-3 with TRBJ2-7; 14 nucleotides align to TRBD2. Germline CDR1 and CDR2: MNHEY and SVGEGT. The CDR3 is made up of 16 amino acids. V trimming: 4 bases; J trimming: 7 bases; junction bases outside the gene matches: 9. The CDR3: CASSSRLAGGPGEQYV. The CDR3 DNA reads TGTGCCAGCAGTTCGAGACTAGCGGGAGGGCCGGGTGAGCAGTACGTC.